The clone carrying this T cell receptor beta chain was seen a handful of times. These data come from a study of regulatory T cells in long-lasting Graves disease. The V end lost 4 bases, the J end lost 1 base, and 11 bases lay between the germline ends. Germline V gives CDR1 LGHDT, CDR2 YNNKEL (reference sequence). CDR3 length equals 15 residues. Construction of TCR beta libraries relied on iRepertoire HTBI primers and on Arm-PCR targeting CDR3 regions. TCRdb analysed the multiplex PCR reads with MiXCR anew, one entry per CDR3 protein. The sample includes approximately 460,000 distinct CDR3 sequences, 15% to 20% of them seen just once. Noted time point: newly diagnosed GD, antithyroid drugs for less than 3 months. With RNA extracted from PBMCs as input, the TCR library was made. The same data also went into a second study, on T cells in Graves' hyperthyroidism and ophthalmopathy. From that report: The HTBI primer set served for first-round RT-PCR of the TCR CDR3.

The source was peripheral blood mononuclear cells (PBMCs), collected at new diagnosis, from a patient treated with antithyroid drugs. This TCR came from a woman aged 25 to 39 with Graves disease. The V gene is TRBV3-1, the J gene TRBJ2-1, with D possibly being TRBD2 (5 bases). The CDR3 loop is CASSREIGSYNEQFF. The CDR3 coding sequence is TGTGCCAGCAGCCGGGAGATAGGGTCCTACAATGAGCAGTTCTTC.